There are a few counts of the clone carrying this TCR beta chain. Its antigen is currently unknown. These data are taken from a study of T cell responses to AZD1222 COVID-19 vaccine. As for the study in general: The analysis combined second doses at about 4 or about 12 weeks. Regarding the study as a whole: Targeting of unmutated variant regions was reportedly seen in nearly half of spike-specific TCRs. Among AZD1222 vaccinees, only six or seven were seropositive at baseline.

Trimming shortened V by 1 base and J by 6 bases, and 7 bases separated the two germline ends. The germline gives CDR1 SGHDN, CDR2 FVKESK. CDR3 length: 13 amino acids. Profiled with immunoSEQ multiplex PCR; TCRdb holds only in-frame clones, not every one. The sample lists 120,000 to 150,000 clones, 90% to 95% occurring once. The sequence was obtained from an adult in good health. This specimen consisted of peripheral blood, obtained on day 0 of AZD1222 vaccination. The chain is built from TRBV14 and TRBJ2-1; tentatively, D is TRBD2 (5 bases). CDR3 residues: CASSQVGGNEQFF. The DNA of the CDR3 is TGTGCCAGCAGCCAAGTTGGAGGCAATGAGCAGTTCTTC.